One and the same sample provided the 31 T cell receptor beta chains below, sequenced in a study of cytomegalovirus exposure and HLA in healthy donors. The PCR had 60 Vbeta and 13 Jbeta primers. Clones were read by immunoSEQ multiplex PCR, and TCRdb kept only the in-frame ones, dropping some. The sample records over 100,000 clones, under 10% being singletons. The sample comprised PBMCs. These receptors came from a woman aged 40 to 49 in good health and CMV-seropositive.

In this sample, this clone turned up a few times. This chain connects TRBV4-3 to TRBJ1-1, with unresolved D. Germline V gives CDR1 LGHNA, CDR2 YSLEER. The CDR3 runs to 13 residues. The V end was cut by 0 bases, the J end by 6 bases, with 8 bases between. The DNA for the CDR3 is TGCGCCAGCAGCCAAGAGATGGAGGCTGAAGCTTTCTTT. This gives the protein CASSQEMEAEAFF.

The chain combines TRBV11-2 with TRBJ2-5; TRBD2 matches 8 bases. From germline, CDR1 is SGHAT and CDR2 FQNNGV. This CDR3 region has 13 residues. V lost 5 bases and J lost 4; bases outside the gene matches: 3. In DNA, the CDR3 is TGTGCCAGCAGCGGACTAGCAGGAGAGACCCAGTACTTC. It is translated as CASSGLAGETQYF.

This clone has a handful of counts. This sequence joins TRBV7-9 and TRBJ2-3, with D possibly being TRBD1 (6 bases). Germline V gene data show CDR1 as SEHNR and CDR2 as FQNEAQ (reference sequence). The V end was cut by 6 bases, the J end by 2 bases, with 15 bases between. The length of the CDR3 is 15 residues. CDR3 coding DNA: TGTGCCAGCAGGTCCCGTGGGACACTCACAGATACGCAGTATTTT. This translates into CASRSRGTLTDTQYF.

This clone was detected only a few times. The V call is TRBV7-3, the J call TRBJ2-1; 10 nucleotides agree with TRBD2. Trimming took 3 bases from V and 5 from J; bases not matched to a gene: 13. Germline CDR1 is SGHTA and CDR2 is FQGTGA. The CDR3 spans 18 residues. DNA for the CDR3: TGTGCCAGCAGCTTGGGACCCCCGGGACTAGCGAGTAACAATGAGCAGTTCTTC. Its protein is CASSLGPPGLASNNEQFF.

This clone showed up just a few times. The chain uses TRBV5-1 and TRBJ1-6, with D perhaps TRBD1 (5 bases). With 3 bases removed from V and 6 bases from J, the gap between germline ends came to 13 bases. CDR1 and CDR2 (germline): SGHRS, YFSETQ. The CDR3 is 15 residues long. The CDR3 nucleotides are TGCGCCAGCAGCTCCGGGACTCACGTTAATTCACCCCTCCACTTT. Translated, it gives CASSSGTHVNSPLHF.

In its sample, this clone was seen many times. V is TRBV7-6 and J is TRBJ2-5, with 14 bases identical to TRBD2. CDR3 length: 16 amino acids. V lost 1 base, J lost 9 bases, and 7 bases stayed unmatched. CDR1 SGHVS and CDR2 FNYEAQ come from the germline V gene. Here the CDR3 DNA reads TGTGCCAGCAGCTTAGAGAGGGGACTAGCGGGGGCCGCCCAGTACTTC. Translated: CASSLERGLAGAAQYF.

The sample holds a few counts of this clone. V usage is TRBV5-6 and J usage is TRBJ2-5, with TRBD2 identical over 15 bases. There are 16 residues in the CDR3. The V gene's germline CDR1 is SGHDT and CDR2 YYEEEE. The V and J ends lost 1 base and 5 bases, in that order; junction bases with no gene match: 3. CDR3 amino acids: CASSLRGLAGGETQYF. In DNA form, the CDR3 reads TGTGCCAGCAGCTTGCGTGGACTAGCGGGGGGGGAGACCCAGTACTTC.

In this sample, this clone turned up many times. DNA for the CDR3: TGTGCCAGCAGTTCGCCCTATACGGGTGAAAACTATGGCTACACCTTC. Its protein is CASSSPYTGENYGYTF. This chain joins TRBV6-5 and TRBJ1-2, with D unclear. Germline V gene data show CDR1 as MNHEY and CDR2 as SVGAGI. Trimming shortened V by 4 bases and J by 2 bases, and 17 bases separated the two germline ends. CDR3 length: 16 residues.

This chain connects TRBV4-3 to TRBJ1-1, with D perhaps matching TRBD1 (6 bases). Looked up from germline, CDR1 is LGHNA and CDR2 is YSLEER. There are 17 residues in the CDR3. Trimming pared 0 bases from V and 0 bases from J, leaving 14 bases between. The CDR3 sequence is CASSQDSAGDMNTEAFF. The CDR3 DNA reads TGCGCCAGCAGCCAAGATTCGGCAGGGGACATGAACACTGAAGCTTTCTTT.

This clone was seen a handful of times. The chain is built from TRBV2 and TRBJ2-5; 7 nucleotides align to TRBD2. This CDR3 is 13 amino acids long. CDR1 SNHLY and CDR2 FYNNEI come from the germline V gene. Unmatched junction bases numbered 2, after V lost 6 bases and J lost 1 base. CDR3 protein: CASSGGIQETQYF. CDR3 nucleotides: TGTGCCAGCAGCGGGGGGATCCAAGAGACCCAGTACTTC.

The chain has TRBV6-1 and TRBJ1-2; 7 nucleotides align to TRBD1. This CDR3 is built from 13 residues. The ends lost 3 bases at V and 6 bases at J; junction bases unmatched: 4. Germline-derived CDR1 and CDR2 are MNHNS and SASEGT. CDR3 DNA sequence: TGTGCCAGCAGTGATCACGGGACAGATGGCTACACCTTC. As protein: CASSDHGTDGYTF.

This clone occurred a few times. The genes are TRBV11-2 and TRBJ2-1; 15 bases align to TRBD2. Germline CDR1 is SGHAT and CDR2 is FQNNGV. The CDR3 extends over 17 amino acids. Trimming cost V 5 bases and J 0 bases; bases outside gene matches: 2. CDR3 in amino acids: CASSPGLAGGSYNEQFF. CDR3 nucleotide sequence: TGTGCCAGCAGCCCGGGACTAGCGGGGGGCTCCTACAATGAGCAGTTCTTC.

The chain employs TRBV15 and TRBJ1-1; D is unresolved. CDR1 and CDR2 from the germline V gene are LNHNV and YYDKDF (reference sequence). The CDR3 contains 12 residues. Trimming removed 5 bases from V and 5 bases from J, with 9 bases in between. In nucleotides, the CDR3 is TGTGCCACCAGCCCCCGAGGGACTGAAGCTTTCTTT. It encodes CATSPRGTEAFF.

This clone has a handful of counts. The CDR3 nucleotides read TGTGCCAGCAGCCCCGGACAGGGGCGGTCCTACGAGCAGTACTTC. This gives the protein CASSPGQGRSYEQYF. V usage is TRBV4-2 and J usage is TRBJ2-7, with 9 bases matching TRBD1. The CDR3 contains 15 residues. J was trimmed by 1 base and V by 4 bases; bases with no gene match: 5. Germline V lookup: CDR1 LGHNA, CDR2 YNFKEQ.

The rearrangement joins TRBV6-5 to TRBJ2-7; 8 positions match TRBD1. V dropped 6 bases and J dropped 3; count of bases not matched to a gene: 7. CDR3 length: 14 residues. Germline values: CDR1 MNHEY, CDR2 SVGAGI. For the CDR3, the DNA is TGTGCCAGCAGACCGAGGACAGGGAACTACGAGCAGTACTTC. Protein sequence: CASRPRTGNYEQYF.

This clone was found a few times. The chain combines TRBV14 with TRBJ1-1; 7 positions agree with TRBD1. The germline V gene encodes CDR1 SGHDN and CDR2 FVKESK. There are 17 residues in the CDR3. Trimming removed 0 bases from V and 3 bases from J; junction bases left unmatched: 10. CDR3 DNA sequence: TGTGCCAGCAGCCAAGAGCGACAGGGTTCACTAGACACTGAAGCTTTCTTT. This encodes CASSQERQGSLDTEAFF.

This clone was counted only a few times. V is TRBV19 and J is TRBJ1-6; 8 bases line up with TRBD1. V lost 4 bases, J lost 7 bases, and 9 bases stayed unmatched. Germline V gene sequence: CDR1 LNHDA, CDR2 SQIVND (reference sequence). The CDR3 is made up of 16 amino acids. The CDR3 reads CASSTGQGVRNSPLHF. DNA for the CDR3: TGTGCCAGTAGTACAGGACAGGGAGTAAGGAATTCACCCCTCCACTTT. The full variable domain, completed using reference TRBV19 and TRBJ1-6, is DGGITQSPKYLFRKEGQNVTLSCEQNLNHDAMYWYRQDPGQGLRLIYYSQIVNDFQKGDIAEGYSVSREKKESFPLTVTSAQKNPTAFYLCASSTGQGVRNSPLHFGNGTRLTVT.

The chain is built from TRBV6-4 and TRBJ2-1, with 7 nucleotides matching TRBD1. V dropped 5 bases and J dropped 3; count of bases not matched to a gene: 7. CDR3 length: 15 residues. CDR1 and CDR2 from the germline V gene are MRHNA and SNTAGT. CDR3 nucleotides: TGTGCCAGCAGTCCACGGGACAGCCTCTACAATGAGCAGTTCTTC. Protein sequence: CASSPRDSLYNEQFF.

This clone is medium-sized in the sample. The chain carries TRBV13 and TRBJ1-2; D is perhaps TRBD1 (6 bases). V shed 5 bases and J shed 2 bases, with 21 bases lying between them. CDR3 length: 17 amino acids. Germline lookup yields CDR1 PRHDT and CDR2 FYEKMQ (reference sequence). In DNA form, the CDR3 reads TGTGCCAGCAGCCGGGGGGCAGACGAAACGGGCAACTATGGCTACACCTTC. It is translated as CASSRGADETGNYGYTF. The variable domain in full, completed from reference TRBV13 and TRBJ1-2, reads AAGVIQSPRHLIKEKRETATLKCYPIPRHDTVYWYQQGPGQDPQFLISFYEKMQSDKGSIPDRFSAQQFSDYHSELNMSSLELGDSALYFCASSRGADETGNYGYTFGSGTRLTVV.

A few counts support this clone. This sequence is one base from a far larger clone and is likely a read error. Distinct nucleotide sequences in the sample also encode this CDR3. The chain couples TRBV6-1 to TRBJ2-7; D is unclear. CDR1 and CDR2 from the germline V gene are MNHNS and SASEGT. The CDR3 has 13 amino acids. V was pared by 2 bases and J by 5 bases, with 10 bases between. The CDR3 reads CASSEYQVDEQYF. The CDR3 DNA sequence: TGTGCCAGCAGTGAATACCAGGTAGACGAGCAGTACTTC.

This clone has more than one count but fewer than ten. The chain couples TRBV10-3 to TRBJ2-2; TRBD2 agrees at 8 bases. This CDR3 region has 16 residues. Per the germline V gene, CDR1 is ENHRY and CDR2 is SYGVKD. V shed 3 bases, J shed 1 base, and the junction held 4 bases outside the gene matches. Written as DNA, the CDR3 is TGTGCCATCAGTGAAAGGGCGGGGGGGAACACCGGGGAGCTGTTTTTT. Protein: CAISERAGGNTGELFF.

This sequence joins TRBV4-1 and TRBJ1-6, with 7 bases aligning to TRBD1. This CDR3 has 15 residues. V dropped 1 base and J dropped 10; count of bases not matched to a gene: 7. Looked up from germline, CDR1 is MGHRA and CDR2 is YSYEKL. The DNA of the CDR3 is TGCGCCAGCAGCCAAGTTGGCAGGGGGATATCACCCCTCCACTTT. This codes for CASSQVGRGISPLHF.

V and J are TRBV18 and TRBJ2-2, with 8 nucleotides matching TRBD1. The J segment lost 5 bases and the V segment lost 3 bases, leaving 8 bases of the junction unmatched. The CDR3 has 16 amino acids. Germline CDR1 KGHSH, CDR2 LQKENI. The CDR3 DNA is TGTGCCAGCTCACCCCTGGCAGGGGGCGAGACCGGGGAGCTGTTTTTT. Translating it yields CASSPLAGGETGELFF.

The chain carries TRBV10-3 and TRBJ2-7; 9 nucleotides agree with TRBD1. The CDR3 covers 14 residues. The V gene's germline CDR1 is ENHRY and CDR2 SYGVKD. V shed 6 bases and J 3 bases; nucleotides not matched to a gene: 6. The CDR3 region is CAIRQGQGDYEQYF. The CDR3 region has the DNA TGTGCCATCAGACAGGGACAGGGAGACTACGAGCAGTACTTC.

A few counts support this clone. The rearrangement links TRBV29-1 to TRBJ2-1; TRBD2 aligns across 12 bases. CDR3 size: 17 residues. Germline values: CDR1 SQVTM, CDR2 ANQGSEA. With V trimmed by 6 bases and J by 2 bases, 11 bases remained unmatched. As DNA, the CDR3 is TGCAGCGTGACTAGCGGGGGAGGTGGTTCAGCCTACAATGAGCAGTTCTTC. Encoded protein: CSVTSGGGGSAYNEQFF.

The CDR3 region has the DNA TGTGCCAGCAGCTTTGATGCAGGGGGCCCTAGGGGCTACACCTTC. Its translation: CASSFDAGGPRGYTF. This chain joins TRBV5-4 and TRBJ1-2; 8 nucleotides align to TRBD1. Germline V gives CDR1 SGHNT, CDR2 YYREEE (reference sequence). The CDR3 has 15 residues. V dropped 2 bases and J dropped 8; count of bases not matched to a gene: 11.

The V gene is TRBV7-9, the J gene TRBJ2-7, with D perhaps matching TRBD1 (6 bases). CDR1 is SEHNR and CDR2 is FQNEAQ in the germline V gene (reference sequence). The V gene lost 4 bases and the J gene lost 0 bases, with 13 bases spanning the gap. The CDR3 extends over 15 amino acids. CDR3 sequence: CASSSRGSSSYEQYF. The CDR3 DNA sequence: TGTGCCAGCAGCTCCAGGGGATCCTCCTCCTACGAGCAGTACTTC.

This clone has just a few counts. The chain links TRBV5-1 to TRBJ2-7; 8 bases map to TRBD1. Trimming took 4 bases from V and 3 from J; bases not matched to a gene: 6. There are 14 residues in the CDR3. The germline V gene has CDR1 SGHRS and CDR2 YFSETQ. The CDR3 coding sequence is TGCGCCAGCAGCACCGACAGGGGCAACTACGAGCAGTACTTC. The encoded protein is CASSTDRGNYEQYF.

This clone was seen more than once but under ten times. The rearrangement joins TRBV9 to TRBJ2-2; 10 bases agree with TRBD2. V lost 0 bases to trimming and J lost 7 bases; unmatched junction nucleotides: 15. Germline V lookup: CDR1 SGDLS, CDR2 YYNGEE. The length of the CDR3 is 19 residues. CDR3 bases: TGTGCCAGCAGCGTAGACAAGCGGGGGGGCCGTAGGGTTGGCGGGGAGCTGTTTTTT. It is translated as CASSVDKRGGRRVGGELFF.

This clone was detected a few times. The chain combines TRBV5-1 with TRBJ2-1; 14 bases map to TRBD2. Germline CDR1 reads SGHRS; CDR2 reads YFSETQ. The trim removed 4 bases at V and 9 bases at J, leaving 6 bases unmatched. The CDR3 spans 15 residues. CDR3 sequence: CASSPGLAGEGEQFF. In nucleotides, the CDR3 is TGCGCCAGCAGCCCGGGACTAGCGGGGGAGGGTGAGCAGTTCTTC.

This clone was picked up a small number of times. V gene TRBV7-9 combines with J gene TRBJ1-6, with 8 nucleotides matching TRBD1. Losses at the gene ends were 5 bases for V and 7 bases for J; bases not matched to a gene: 7. The CDR3 is 15 residues long. Germline CDR1 SEHNR, CDR2 FQNEAQ (reference sequence). This CDR3 is CASSGGTGGNSPLHF. For the CDR3, the DNA is TGTGCCAGCAGCGGGGGGACAGGAGGCAATTCACCCCTCCACTTT.